The source of this T cell receptor (beta chain) is a study of T-cell reconstitution after alpha-beta-depleted transplantation in children. In its sample, this clonotype was seen many times. Preparation of the TCRbeta library involved a method that used unique molecular identifiers. From the PCR reads, TCRdb called clonotypes with MiXCR, one entry per CDR3 protein. The table has about 200,000 distinct CDR3 sequences, about 14% seen once. The germline CDR1 and CDR2 sequences are MNHNS and SASEGT. V lost 8 bases and J lost 0, with 16 bases in between. The CDR3 covers 16 residues. The sequencing used PBMCs from the stem cell graft donor, collected from the stem cell graft. The source of this sequence is a human donor who donated a stem cell graft to a child with acute lymphoblastic leukemia. The chain couples TRBV6-1 to TRBJ2-2; weak D call: TRBD2 (5 bases). CDR3 in amino acids: CASLTRVYTNTGELFF. The DNA of the CDR3 is TGTGCCAGCTTGACGCGGGTATACACGAACACCGGGGAGCTGTTTTTT.